A selection of T cell receptor beta chains follows, all from one sample in a study of blood T cell repertoires in COVID-19. Sequencing was performed with immunoSEQ multiplex PCR; in TCRdb, only in-frame clones are kept and a portion is missing. This sample has under 200,000 clones, with about 85% found just once. Input material: peripheral blood. All receptors come from a man aged 70-80 years who had recovered from COVID-19. Each CDR3 is given with its conserved first and last residue. D genes are given only for firm matches. The size field is filled for only some rows; it gives once, few, many or a size class.

few TRBJ2-3 TRBV6-5 - CAIHSDTQYF
few TRBJ1-1 TRBV3-1/TRBV3-2 TRBD1 CASSQAGQGPEAFF
- TRBJ1-1 TRBV6-4 - CASGEQGPAFF
- TRBJ1-2 TRBV6-5 TRBD1 CASSTPGQGFYGYTF
- TRBJ2-3 TRBV5-1 TRBD1 CASTASGQGATDTQYF
- TRBJ1-4 TRBV10-3 TRBD1 CAISDDRGTNEKLFF
- TRBJ1-5 TRBV29-1 - CSVGGGDQPQHF
- TRBJ2-1 TRBV6-5 TRBD2 CASSYFSGSSYNEQFF
- TRBJ2-1 TRBV7-2 TRBD1 CASSLNRGAYNEQFF
once TRBJ2-3 TRBV9 TRBD2 CASSLRTSLRTDTQYF
- TRBJ2-3 TRBV5-1 TRBD2 CASSFPRPGGDTQYF
- TRBJ1-2 TRBV6-6 TRBD1 CASSYPTGGNYGYTF
- TRBJ2-3 TRBV19 - CASSSGYADTQYF
- TRBJ2-7 TRBV6-5 TRBD2 CACRTSGYSYEQYF
- TRBJ2-2 TRBV9 TRBD2 CASSVWRESGELFF
- TRBJ1-2 TRBV30 TRBD1 CAWSPARDRGTGAYGYTF
- TRBJ1-5 TRBV6-5 - CASSGGRQSNQPQHF
once TRBJ2-7 TRBV19 - CASSPGGIVYEQYF
- TRBJ2-1 TRBV15 - CATSRDPRPEDEQFF
- TRBJ2-3 TRBV11-3 - CASSLGLSTDTQYF
few TRBJ2-1 TRBV10-3 TRBD2 CAISIGLAGYNEQFF
- TRBJ2-3 TRBV5-4 TRBD2 CASSFKREFTDTQYF
- TRBJ1-3 TRBV30 - CAWTVGSSGNTIYF
- TRBJ2-2 TRBV4-3 TRBD2 CASSQNPTAGGNTGELFF
- TRBJ1-5 TRBV6-5 - CASRLREYSNQPQHF
- TRBJ1-1 TRBV29-1 - CSVAATMNTEAFF
- TRBJ1-1 TRBV6-5 - CASRRGGRAFF
- TRBJ2-3 TRBV2 TRBD2 CASSPLAAVGDTQYF
- TRBJ1-5 TRBV28 TRBD1 CASRPTGASQPQHF
- TRBJ1-2 TRBV19 - CATLPGPEDYNYGYTF
- TRBJ2-1 TRBV19 - CASSRFGSGYEQFF
- TRBJ1-5 TRBV27 TRBD1 CASSTRDRGNQPQHF
- TRBJ1-2 TRBV6-5 - CASSLTELNYGYTF
- TRBJ2-1 TRBV7-2 - CASRRGEGEQFF
- TRBJ2-7 TRBV29-1 - CSVEDPWGREQYF
- TRBJ2-2 TRBV24-1 TRBD1 CATSHTPGTGFAGELFF
once TRBJ2-2 TRBV19 TRBD1 CASSGSTGGRTGELFF
once TRBJ1-1 TRBV2 - CASSVAGAEAFF
- TRBJ1-2 TRBV28 TRBD1 CASFDRGNYGYTF
- TRBJ2-7 TRBV6-5 - CASSRSVSAYEQYF
- TRBJ1-4 TRBV15 TRBD1 CATSRPTGIGEKLFF
- TRBJ1-6 TRBV11-2 TRBD1 CASSLVGTGNVPLHF
- TRBJ2-5 TRBV28 - CASSFGANKETQYF
- TRBJ1-1 TRBV27 TRBD1 CASSLSPGGNTEAFF
once TRBJ2-7 TRBV6-6 - CASSYSAGGEQYF
- TRBJ1-1 TRBV6-6 - CASNSLGGTTEAFF
- TRBJ1-2 TRBV6-6 TRBD1 CASSSEGPRGRDGYTF
- TRBJ2-5 TRBV27 - CASSLFPGKEETQYF
few TRBJ2-3 TRBV7-9 TRBD1 CASSLGDRGPTDTQYF
- TRBJ1-5 TRBV30 TRBD1 CAWSLGTGDQPQHF
once TRBJ2-3 TRBV7-2 TRBD1 CASSFAGQGARGGTQYF
- TRBJ2-3 TRBV6-2/TRBV6-3 TRBD2 CASSGGLAVNVDTQYF
- TRBJ2-2 TRBV7-6 TRBD1 CASSLEGQGTGELFF
- TRBJ2-3 TRBV5-1 TRBD2 CASSSTSGTDTQYF